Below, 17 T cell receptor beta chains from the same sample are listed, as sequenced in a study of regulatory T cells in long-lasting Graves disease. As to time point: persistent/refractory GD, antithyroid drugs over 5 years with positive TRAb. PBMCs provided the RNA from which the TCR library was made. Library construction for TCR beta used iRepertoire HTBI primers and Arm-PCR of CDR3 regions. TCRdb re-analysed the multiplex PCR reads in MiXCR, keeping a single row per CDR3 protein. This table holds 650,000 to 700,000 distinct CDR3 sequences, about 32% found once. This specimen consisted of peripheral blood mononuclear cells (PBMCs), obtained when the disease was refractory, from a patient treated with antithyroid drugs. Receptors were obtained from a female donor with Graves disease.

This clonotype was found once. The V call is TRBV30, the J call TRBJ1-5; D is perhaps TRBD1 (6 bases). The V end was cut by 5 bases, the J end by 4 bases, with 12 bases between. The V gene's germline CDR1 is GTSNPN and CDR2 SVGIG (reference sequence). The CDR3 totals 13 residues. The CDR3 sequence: CAWADRNNQPQHF. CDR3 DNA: TGTGCCTGGGCAGACAGGAATAATCAGCCCCAGCATTTT.

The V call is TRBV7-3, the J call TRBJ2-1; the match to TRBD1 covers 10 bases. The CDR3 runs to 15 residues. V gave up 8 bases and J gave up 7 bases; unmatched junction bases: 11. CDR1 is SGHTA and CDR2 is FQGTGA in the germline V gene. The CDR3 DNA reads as TGTGCCAGCGGTGGGCGGGGACAGGGGATGAATGAGCAGTTCTTC. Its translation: CASGGRGQGMNEQFF. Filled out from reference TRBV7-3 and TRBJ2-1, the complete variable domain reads GAGVSQTPSNKVTEKGKYVELRCDPISGHTALYWYRQSLGQGPEFLIYFQGTGAADDSGLPNDRFFAVRPEGSVSTLKIQRTERGDSAVYLCASGGRGQGMNEQFFGPGTRLTVL.

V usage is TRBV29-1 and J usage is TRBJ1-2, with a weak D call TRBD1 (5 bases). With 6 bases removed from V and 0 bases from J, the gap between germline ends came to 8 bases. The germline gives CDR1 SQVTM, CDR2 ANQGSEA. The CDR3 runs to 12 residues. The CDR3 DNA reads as TGCAGCGTCGGGGCCACTAACTATGGCTACACCTTC. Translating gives CSVGATNYGYTF.

CDR3 bases: TGTGCCAGCAGCACCGAGACAGGGACTAATGAAAAACTGTTTTTT. Translating gives CASSTETGTNEKLFF. The chain is built from TRBV11-2 and TRBJ1-4; 7 bases match TRBD1. CDR1 SGHAT and CDR2 FQNNGV come from the germline V gene. V was pared by 5 bases and J by 2 bases, with 5 bases of the junction left unmatched. CDR3 length equals 15 residues. The full variable domain, rest sourced from reference TRBV11-2 and TRBJ1-4, is EAGVAQSPRYKIIEKRQSVAFWCNPISGHATLYWYQQILGQGPKLLIQFQNNGVVDDSQLPKDRFSAERLKGVDSTLKIQPAKLEDSAVYLCASSTETGTNEKLFFGSGTQLSVL.

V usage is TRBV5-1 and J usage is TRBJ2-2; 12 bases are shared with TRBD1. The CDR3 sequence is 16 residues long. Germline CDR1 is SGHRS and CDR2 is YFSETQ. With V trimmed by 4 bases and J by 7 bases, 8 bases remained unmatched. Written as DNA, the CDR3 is TGCGCCAGCAGCCCCCAGGGGACAGGGGGCCTCGGGGAGCTGTTTTTT. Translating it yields CASSPQGTGGLGELFF.

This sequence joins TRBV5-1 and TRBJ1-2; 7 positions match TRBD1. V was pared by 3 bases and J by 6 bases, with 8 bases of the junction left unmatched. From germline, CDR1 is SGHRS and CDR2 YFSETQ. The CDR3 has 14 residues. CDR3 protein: CASSYRDRPDGYTF. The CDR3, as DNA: TGCGCCAGCAGCTACCGGGACAGACCCGATGGCTACACCTTC.

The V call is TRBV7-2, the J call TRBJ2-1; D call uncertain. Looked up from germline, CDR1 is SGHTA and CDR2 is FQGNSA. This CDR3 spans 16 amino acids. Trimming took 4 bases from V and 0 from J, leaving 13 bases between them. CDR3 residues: CASSSRSPSSYNEQFF. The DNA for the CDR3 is TGTGCCAGCAGCTCCAGGTCACCGAGCTCCTACAATGAGCAGTTCTTC.

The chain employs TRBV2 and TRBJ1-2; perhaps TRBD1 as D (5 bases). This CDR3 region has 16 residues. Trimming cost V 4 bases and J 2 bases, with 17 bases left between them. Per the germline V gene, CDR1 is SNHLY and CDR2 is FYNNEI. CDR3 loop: CASSGGRALGNYGYTF. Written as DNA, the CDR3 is TGTGCCAGCAGTGGGGGCAGGGCCCTGGGGAACTATGGCTACACCTTC.

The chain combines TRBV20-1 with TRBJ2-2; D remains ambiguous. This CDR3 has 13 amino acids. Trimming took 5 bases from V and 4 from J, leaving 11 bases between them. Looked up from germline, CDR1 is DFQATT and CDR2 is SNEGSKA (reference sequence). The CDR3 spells CSARLTVTGELFF. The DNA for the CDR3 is TGCAGTGCTCGATTGACTGTCACCGGGGAGCTGTTTTTT.

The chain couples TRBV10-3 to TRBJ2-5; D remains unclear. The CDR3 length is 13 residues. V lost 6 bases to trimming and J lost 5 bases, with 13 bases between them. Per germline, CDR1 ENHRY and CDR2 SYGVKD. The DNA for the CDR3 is TGTGCCATCAGACCTTCCTTGGGGGAGACCCAGTACTTC. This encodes CAIRPSLGETQYF.

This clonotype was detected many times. CDR3 loop: CSARDVRANQPQHF. For the CDR3, the DNA is TGCAGTGCTAGAGATGTGCGGGCCAATCAGCCCCAGCATTTT. The chain joins TRBV20-1 to TRBJ1-5; the D is unclear. Germline CDR1 is DFQATT and CDR2 is SNEGSKA (reference sequence). The CDR3 runs 14 residues. Trimming stripped 0 bases from V and 3 bases from J, with 9 bases between.

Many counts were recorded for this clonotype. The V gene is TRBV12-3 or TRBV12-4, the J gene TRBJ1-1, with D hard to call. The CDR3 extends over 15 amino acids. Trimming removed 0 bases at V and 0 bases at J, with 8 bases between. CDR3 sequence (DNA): TGTGCCAGCAGTTTAGCTGGGGTCTTGAACACTGAAGCTTTCTTT. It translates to CASSLAGVLNTEAFF.

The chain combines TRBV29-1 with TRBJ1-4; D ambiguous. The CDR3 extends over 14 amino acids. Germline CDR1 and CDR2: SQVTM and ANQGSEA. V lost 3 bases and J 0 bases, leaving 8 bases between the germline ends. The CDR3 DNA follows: TGCAGCGTTGATAGGATGGCAACTAATGAAAAACTGTTTTTT. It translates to CSVDRMATNEKLFF.

The CDR3 reads CASSPGQPQNYGYTF. In nucleotides, the CDR3 is TGTGCCAGTAGTCCCGGACAGCCACAAAACTATGGCTACACCTTC. The J gene is TRBJ1-2, the V gene TRBV19, with D tentatively TRBD1 (6 bases). Looked up from germline, CDR1 is LNHDA and CDR2 is SQIVND (reference sequence). Trimming took 5 bases from V and 2 from J, leaving 15 bases between them. The CDR3 has 15 residues.

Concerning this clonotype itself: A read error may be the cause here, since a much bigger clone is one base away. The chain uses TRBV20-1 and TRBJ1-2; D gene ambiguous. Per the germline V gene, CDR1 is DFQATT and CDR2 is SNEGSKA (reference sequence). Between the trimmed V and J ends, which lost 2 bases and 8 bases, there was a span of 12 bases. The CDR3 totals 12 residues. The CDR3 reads CSARLGSHGYTF. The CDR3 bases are TGCAGTGCTAGACTAGGGTCTCACGGCTACACCTTC.

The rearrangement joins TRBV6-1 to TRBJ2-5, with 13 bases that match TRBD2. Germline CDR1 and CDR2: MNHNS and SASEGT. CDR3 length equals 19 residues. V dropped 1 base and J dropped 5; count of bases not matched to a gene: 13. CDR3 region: CASSEVGQKGLAGTETQYF. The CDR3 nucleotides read TGTGCCAGCAGTGAAGTAGGGCAGAAGGGACTAGCGGGAACGGAGACCCAGTACTTC.

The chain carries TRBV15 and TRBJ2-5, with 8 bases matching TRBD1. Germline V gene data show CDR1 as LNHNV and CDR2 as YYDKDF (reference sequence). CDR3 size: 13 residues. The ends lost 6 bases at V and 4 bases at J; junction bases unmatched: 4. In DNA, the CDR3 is TGTGCCACCAGTAAGGACAGGGCAGAGACCCAGTACTTC. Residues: CATSKDRAETQYF.